This T cell receptor beta chain originates from a study of blood T cell repertoires in COVID-19. About the study: Both acute and convalescent COVID-19 samples were obtained from the United States, Italy and Spain. T cells, B-cell-depleted T cells, or PBMCs supplied cDNA or gDNA.

In the study's own analysis: The assay estimated nucleated cells by amplifying reference gene primers. Libraries were prepared by immunoSEQ multiplex PCR; TCRdb keeps only in-frame clonotypes and omits some of them. That table supplies the V and J calls and clone size; D and trimming were determined from the DNA. The sample gives around 170,000 clones, 70% to 90% of which show up once; about 1.9% is in the top ten. Source material: peripheral blood. This clonotype was obtained from a man aged 18-30 years who had recovered from COVID-19.

CDR3 bases: TGCGCCAGCGCTCGGGACAGGAAAGAGACCCAGTACTTC. As protein: CASARDRKETQYF. The J gene is TRBJ2-5, the V gene TRBV10-1; 8 bases agree with TRBD1. From germline, CDR1 is WNHNN and CDR2 SYGVQD (reference sequence). The CDR3 is 13 residues long. The V and J ends lost 8 bases and 3 bases, in that order; junction bases with no gene match: 5.